The 23 T cell receptor beta chains below come from one sample, sequenced in a study of blood T cell repertoires in COVID-19. Clones were sequenced by immunoSEQ multiplex PCR, and TCRdb holds only the in-frame ones, with some missing. This table holds over 200,000 clones, about 80% found once. The sample consisted of peripheral blood. The receptors were sampled from a woman at least 80 years old with acute or convalescent COVID-19.

V usage is TRBV2 and J usage is TRBJ1-5, with a weak D call TRBD1 (6 bases). Germline values: CDR1 SNHLY, CDR2 FYNNEI. The CDR3 loop spans 17 amino acids. V was clipped by 8 bases and J by 0 bases, with 20 bases between them. Here the CDR3 reads CASLPDRTIYSNQPQHF. CDR3 coding DNA: TGTGCCAGCCTCCCAGACAGGACGATATATAGCAATCAGCCCCAGCATTTT. The full variable domain, its missing parts supplied by reference TRBV2 and TRBJ1-5, is EPEVTQTPSHQVTQMGQEVILRCVPISNHLYFYWYRQILGQKVEFLVSFYNNEISEKSEIFDDQFSVERPDGSNFTLKIRSTKLEDSAMYFCASLPDRTIYSNQPQHFGDGTRLSIL.

V gene TRBV20-1 combines with J gene TRBJ1-2, with D perhaps matching TRBD1 (6 bases). Per germline, CDR1 DFQATT and CDR2 SNEGSKA (reference sequence). The CDR3 runs 11 residues. Trimming removed 4 bases at V and 4 bases at J, with 7 bases between. CDR3 sequence reads: CSATDSYGYTF. The CDR3 region has the DNA TGCAGTGCTACGGACAGCTATGGCTACACCTTC.

This clone appeared a few times. The chain has TRBV2 and TRBJ1-1; D perhaps matches TRBD1 (5 bases). V lost 6 bases and J 1 base, leaving 9 bases between the germline ends. The CDR3 loop spans 13 amino acids. Germline V lookup: CDR1 SNHLY, CDR2 FYNNEI. The CDR3 reads CASSRQWNTEAFF. In DNA, the CDR3 is TGTGCCAGCAGCAGACAGTGGAACACTGAAGCTTTCTTT.

The V and J genes are TRBV11-2 and TRBJ2-7; perhaps TRBD2 as D (7 bases). Trimming took 2 bases from V and 0 from J, leaving 20 bases between them. Germline-derived CDR1 and CDR2 are SGHAT and FQNNGV. The CDR3 totals 18 residues. CDR3 in amino acids: CASSLTGGGTASSYEQYF. The CDR3 coding sequence is TGTGCCAGCAGCTTAACGGGGGGCGGTACGGCCTCCTCCTACGAGCAGTACTTC.

The chain carries TRBV19 and TRBJ2-3; D might be TRBD1 (6 bases). The V end lost 3 bases, the J end lost 4 bases, and 14 bases lay between the germline ends. The CDR3 has 15 residues. Germline CDR1 and CDR2: LNHDA and SQIVND (reference sequence). CDR3 region: CASSMRDTHSDTQYF. The CDR3 nucleotides are TGTGCCAGTAGTATGAGGGACACCCACTCAGATACGCAGTATTTT.

This clone was recorded only once. The chain couples TRBV3-1 (or the pseudogene TRBV3-2) to TRBJ1-1; weak D call: TRBD1 (5 bases). Germline V gene data show CDR1 as LGHDT and CDR2 as YNNKEL (reference sequence). The CDR3 extends over 14 amino acids. V shed 3 bases and J shed 5 bases, with 13 bases lying between them. The CDR3 loop is CASSQGGSITEAFF. CDR3 bases: TGTGCCAGCAGCCAGGGGGGTTCGATTACTGAAGCTTTCTTT.

The chain carries TRBV19 and TRBJ2-2; weak D call: TRBD2 (5 bases). CDR1 is LNHDA, CDR2 SQIVND, per germline (reference sequence). Trimming took off 7 bases at V and 9 bases at J, with 27 bases between the two ends. The CDR3 sequence is 17 residues long. CDR3 residues: CASTPLNPGNSLRELFF. The CDR3 DNA is TGTGCCAGTACTCCCCTGAATCCGGGAAACTCCCTACGGGAGCTGTTTTTT.

The chain links TRBV6-2 or TRBV6-3 to TRBJ1-1; perhaps TRBD1 as D (6 bases). Germline assignment: CDR1 MNHEY and CDR2 SVGEGT. The CDR3 has 12 amino acids. The V gene lost 5 bases and the J gene lost 11 bases, with 15 bases spanning the gap. This CDR3 is CASSPATGSAFF. In DNA, the CDR3 is TGTGCCAGCAGTCCCGCGACAGGTTCGGCTTTCTTT.

This chain connects TRBV6-5 to TRBJ1-2, with D unclear. Germline loops: CDR1 MNHEY, CDR2 SVGAGI. The CDR3 is 12 amino acids. Trimming removed 4 bases at V and 8 bases at J, with 11 bases between. The DNA for the CDR3 is TGTGCCAGCAGTTCCCCGACGGGAGGCTACACCTTC. Residues: CASSSPTGGYTF.

The chain recombines TRBV18 with TRBJ1-2; D not resolved. The CDR3 has 13 amino acids. V was clipped by 2 bases and J by 5 bases, with 9 bases between them. CDR1 is KGHSH and CDR2 is LQKENI in the germline V gene. DNA for the CDR3: TGTGCCAGCTCACCAACGGAGGAATATGGCTACACCTTC. Translating gives CASSPTEEYGYTF.

There are a few counts of this clone. The genes are TRBV2 and TRBJ1-6; tentatively, D is TRBD1 (5 bases). With 8 bases removed from V and 0 bases from J, the gap between germline ends came to 11 bases. The germline V gene encodes CDR1 SNHLY and CDR2 FYNNEI. The CDR3 contains 15 residues. The CDR3 nucleotides read TGTGCCAGCCGACAGATTAGCTCCTATAATTCACCCCTCCACTTT. Translating gives CASRQISSYNSPLHF. Full variable domain (outside the CDR3, taken from reference TRBV2 and TRBJ1-6): EPEVTQTPSHQVTQMGQEVILRCVPISNHLYFYWYRQILGQKVEFLVSFYNNEISEKSEIFDDQFSVERPDGSNFTLKIRSTKLEDSAMYFCASRQISSYNSPLHFGNGTRLTVT.

This chain joins TRBV10-1 and TRBJ2-7, with 10 bases lining up with TRBD1. This CDR3 is 14 amino acids long. Germline loops: CDR1 WNHNN, CDR2 SYGVQD (reference sequence). Trimming cost V 0 bases and J 9 bases; bases outside gene matches: 5. The CDR3 bases are TGCGCCAGCAGTGAGTCTACCGGGACAGGGGTGCAGTACTTC. This translates into CASSESTGTGVQYF.

The V gene is TRBV5-1, the J gene TRBJ2-7; weak D call: TRBD1 (5 bases). CDR3 size: 14 residues. CDR1 is SGHRS and CDR2 is YFSETQ in the germline V gene. Between the trimmed V and J ends, which lost 4 bases and 2 bases, there was a span of 13 bases. CDR3 residues: CASSSQQGPYEQYF. As DNA, the CDR3 is TGCGCCAGCAGCAGCCAGCAGGGTCCCTACGAGCAGTACTTC.

A single count supports this clone. The V call is TRBV6-5, the J call TRBJ1-1; D remains unclear. Germline CDR1 MNHEY, CDR2 SVGAGI. This CDR3 contains 15 residues. The V end was cut by 7 bases, the J end by 0 bases, with 15 bases between. CDR3 loop: CASIGLRGVNTEAFF. Written as DNA, the CDR3 is TGTGCCAGCATTGGACTCCGGGGAGTGAACACTGAAGCTTTCTTT.

This clone has a handful of counts. The rearrangement links TRBV5-1 to TRBJ2-7, with D possibly being TRBD1 (5 bases). In germline, CDR1 is SGHRS, CDR2 YFSETQ. This CDR3 has 11 residues. Trimming cost V 0 bases and J 7 bases, with 5 bases left between them. The CDR3 nucleotides read TGCGCCAGCAGCTTGGAGGGGGAGCAGTACTTC. As protein: CASSLEGEQYF.

Many counts were recorded for this clone. The V and J genes are TRBV7-9 and TRBJ1-5, with TRBD1 matching over 7 bases. Germline-derived CDR1 and CDR2 are SEHNR and FQNEAQ (reference sequence). Losses at the gene ends were 1 base for V and 0 bases for J; bases not matched to a gene: 0. CDR3 length: 15 residues. The CDR3, as DNA: TGTGCCAGCAGCTTAGGGGACAGTAGCAATCAGCCCCAGCATTTT. Its protein product is CASSLGDSSNQPQHF. Filled out from reference TRBV7-9 and TRBJ1-5, the complete variable domain reads DTGVSQNPRHKITKRGQNVTFRCDPISEHNRLYWYRQTLGQGPEFLTYFQNEAQLEKSRLLSDRFSAERPKGSFSTLEIQRTEQGDSAMYLCASSLGDSSNQPQHFGDGTRLSIL.

The gene calls are TRBV4-1 and TRBJ1-2; 7 nucleotides align to TRBD1. CDR1 is MGHRA and CDR2 is YSYEKL in the germline V gene. The CDR3 consists of 19 residues. With V trimmed by 0 bases and J by 2 bases, 15 bases remained unmatched. This CDR3 reads CASSQDRRQGMGINYGYTF. In DNA form, the CDR3 reads TGCGCCAGCAGCCAAGATAGAAGACAGGGTATGGGAATCAACTATGGCTACACCTTC.

The sample holds a few counts of this clone. The CDR3 loop reads CAWSRRPNQPQHF. The CDR3 DNA is TGTGCCTGGAGCAGGCGCCCCAATCAGCCCCAGCATTTT. The chain couples TRBV30 to TRBJ1-5; D gene unclear. Germline values: CDR1 GTSNPN, CDR2 SVGIG (reference sequence). V was shortened by 3 bases and J by 3 bases, with 9 bases between the two germline ends. The CDR3 is 13 amino acids.

As for this clone: This specimen includes other DNA sequences encoding the same CDR3. The chain couples TRBV7-2 to TRBJ2-5, with 14 positions matching TRBD2. CDR1 and CDR2 from the germline V gene are SGHTA and FQGNSA. The CDR3 spans 16 residues. V shed 5 bases and J 1 base; nucleotides not matched to a gene: 3. CDR3 region: CASSPGLAGGQETQYF. The CDR3 nucleotides are TGTGCCAGCAGCCCTGGACTAGCGGGGGGCCAAGAGACCCAGTACTTC.

The chain recombines TRBV12-5 with TRBJ1-3, with a weak D call TRBD1 (5 bases). CDR3 length: 15 residues. Trimming pared 4 bases from V and 5 bases from J, leaving 15 bases between. Germline V lookup: CDR1 LGHNT, CDR2 FRNRAP. The CDR3 DNA reads TGTGCTAGTGGTTCGATCCAGGGCTTAAGAAACACCATATATTTT. It codes for CASGSIQGLRNTIYF. The full variable domain, in which reference TRBV12-5 and TRBJ1-3 provide the parts outside the CDR3, is DARVTQTPRHKVTEMGQEVTMRCQPILGHNTVFWYRQTMMQGLELLAYFRNRAPLDDSGMPKDRFSAEMPDATLATLKIQPSEPRDSAVYFCASGSIQGLRNTIYFGEGSWLTVV.

The DNA for the CDR3 is TGTGCCACCAGTTTTTATAATCGAATCGGGTCTGGAAACACCATATATTTT. Protein product: CATSFYNRIGSGNTIYF. The chain uses TRBV24-1 and TRBJ1-3; D call uncertain. The CDR3 has 17 residues. Germline-derived CDR1 and CDR2 are KGHDR and SFDVKD. Trimming removed 6 bases from V and 1 base from J, with 18 bases in between.

The chain couples TRBV7-8 to TRBJ1-5; D gene ambiguous. This CDR3 comprises 17 residues. V was clipped by 1 base and J by 0 bases, with 13 bases between them. Germline CDR1 reads SGHVS; CDR2 reads FQNEAQ. The CDR3 spells CASSLGSRHFSNQPQHF. CDR3 sequence (DNA): TGTGCCAGCAGCTTAGGGAGTCGGCACTTTAGCAATCAGCCCCAGCATTTT.

In the case of this clone: Germline and junction disagree at one end, which may indicate a read error. The chain has TRBV6-5 and TRBJ1-2; 8 positions agree with TRBD1. This CDR3 has 11 amino acids. From germline, CDR1 is MNHEY and CDR2 SVGAGI. The CDR3 DNA follows: TGTGCCAGCAGAGCCGTGGGACAGGCGAACTTC. It specifies CASRAVGQANF.